The 21 T cell receptor beta chains given below trace back to one sample, sequenced in a study of cytomegalovirus exposure and HLA in healthy donors. Method: immunoSEQ multiplex PCR; TCRdb's copy keeps in-frame clones and lacks some. The sample contains around 200,000 clones, roughly three quarters of which appear only once. Sequenced input: PBMCs. All receptors come from a woman between 25 and 40 years old in good health and CMV-seronegative.

The rearrangement joins TRBV29-1 to TRBJ1-5; 7 bases map to TRBD1. CDR1 is SQVTM, CDR2 ANQGSEA, per germline. V lost 6 bases to trimming and J lost 2 bases; unmatched junction nucleotides: 10. This CDR3 is 15 amino acids long. The CDR3 here is CSVAWGQRGNQPQHF. Written as DNA, the CDR3 is TGCAGCGTCGCCTGGGGACAGAGGGGCAATCAGCCCCAGCATTTT.

The rearrangement links TRBV7-9 to TRBJ1-1; D possibly corresponds to TRBD1 (5 bases). Trimming removed 1 base at V and 3 bases at J, with 12 bases between. The CDR3 loop spans 15 amino acids. Per germline, CDR1 SEHNR and CDR2 FQNEAQ (reference sequence). The CDR3 DNA sequence: TGTGCCAGCAGCTTAGACGGGGGTAAGGACACTGAAGCTTTCTTT. Residues: CASSLDGGKDTEAFF.

The rearrangement uses TRBV25-1 and TRBJ1-3; 8 bases are shared with TRBD1. From germline, CDR1 is MGHDK and CDR2 SYGVNS. V lost 4 bases and J lost 3; bases outside the gene matches: 5. The CDR3 is 15 amino acids. The CDR3 here is CASSVTGGGGNTIYF. DNA of the CDR3: TGTGCCAGCAGTGTTACAGGGGGGGGTGGAAACACCATATATTTT.

This chain joins TRBV7-8 and TRBJ1-2, with TRBD1 matching 10 bases. The CDR3 has 13 amino acids. The germline V gene encodes CDR1 SGHVS and CDR2 FQNEAQ. The V and J ends lost 4 bases and 5 bases, in that order; junction bases with no gene match: 1. This CDR3 reads CASSWGQGYGYTF. The DNA for the CDR3 is TGTGCCAGCAGCTGGGGACAGGGGTATGGCTACACCTTC. The full variable domain, completed using reference TRBV7-8 and TRBJ1-2, is GAGVSQSPRYKVAKRGQDVALRCDPISGHVSLFWYQQALGQGPEFLTYFQNEAQLDKSGLPSDRFFAERPEGSVSTLKIQRTQQEDSAVYLCASSWGQGYGYTFGSGTRLTVV.

This chain joins TRBV5-5 and TRBJ1-1; unclear D gene. The V and J ends lost 2 bases and 11 bases respectively, with 13 bases between them. The V gene's germline CDR1 is SGHKS and CDR2 YYEKEE (reference sequence). The CDR3 consists of 12 residues. The DNA of the CDR3 is TGTGCCAGCAGCTTTAGTACAGAAAGGGCTTTCTTT. Its translation is CASSFSTERAFF.

This chain uses TRBV6-5 with TRBJ1-3, with D perhaps TRBD1 (6 bases). Germline V gives CDR1 MNHEY, CDR2 SVGAGI. This CDR3 spans 15 amino acids. V was shortened by 0 bases and J by 2 bases, with 8 bases between the two germline ends. CDR3 sequence: CASSYSNRAGNTIYF. In nucleotides, the CDR3 is TGTGCCAGCAGTTACTCGAACAGGGCTGGAAACACCATATATTTT.

V is TRBV14 and J is TRBJ2-1; TRBD2 matches at 7 bases. Germline CDR1 and CDR2: SGHDN and FVKESK. V dropped 3 bases and J dropped 0; count of bases not matched to a gene: 8. The CDR3 is 17 amino acids. DNA of the CDR3: TGTGCCAGCAGCCAGCCCTCCCTAGCGGCCTCCTACAATGAGCAGTTCTTC. Protein: CASSQPSLAASYNEQFF.

The chain recombines TRBV7-2 with TRBJ2-7; 13 positions agree with TRBD2. Looked up from germline, CDR1 is SGHTA and CDR2 is FQGNSA. Germline trimming cut 2 bases from V and 2 bases from J; bases unmatched to any gene: 3. The CDR3 spans 16 residues. The CDR3 nucleotides are TGTGCCAGCAGCTTAACTAGCGGGAGGGCCGCCTACGAGCAGTACTTC. This encodes CASSLTSGRAAYEQYF.

This chain uses TRBV6-1 with TRBJ2-7, with no clear D. In germline, CDR1 is MNHNS, CDR2 SASEGT. The V and J ends lost 10 bases and 4 bases respectively, with 8 bases between them. The CDR3 is 10 residues long. CDR3 region: CATAGYEQYF. The CDR3 bases are TGTGCCACTGCCGGGTACGAGCAGTACTTC.

The chain combines TRBV18 with TRBJ2-7; TRBD2 agrees at 10 bases. The CDR3 is made up of 14 amino acids. Germline CDR1 is KGHSH and CDR2 is LQKENI. V shed 3 bases, J shed 6 bases, and the junction held 5 bases outside the gene matches. CDR3 region: CASSPLAGVREQYF. The CDR3 nucleotides read TGTGCCAGCTCACCTCTAGCGGGAGTTCGCGAGCAGTACTTC.

The gene calls are TRBV27 and TRBJ1-2; possibly TRBD1 for D (6 bases). This CDR3 has 14 amino acids. Between the trimmed V and J ends, which lost 2 bases and 8 bases, there was a span of 15 bases. CDR1 and CDR2 from the germline V gene are MNHEY and SMNVEV (reference sequence). CDR3 region: CASSLGTGFQGYTF. DNA for the CDR3: TGTGCCAGCAGTTTAGGTACAGGGTTTCAGGGCTACACCTTC.

The rearrangement uses TRBV6-1 and TRBJ2-1, with 7 positions matching TRBD1. Germline V gene sequence: CDR1 MNHNS, CDR2 SASEGT. After removal of 1 base from V and 2 bases from J, the junction contained 2 bases not matched to a gene. The length of the CDR3 is 15 residues. CDR3 DNA: TGTGCCAGCAGTGAAGACAGGGGCCCCTACAATGAGCAGTTCTTC. This encodes CASSEDRGPYNEQFF.

Only a few counts were recorded for this clone. This rearrangement joins TRBV7-3 to TRBJ1-3; D gene ambiguous. Deletions cut 5 bases from V and 0 bases from J, with 11 bases between. From germline, CDR1 is SGHTA and CDR2 FQGTGA. This CDR3 contains 15 residues. CDR3 DNA: TGTGCCAGCAGCCAAACTCGGGGCTCTGGAAACACCATATATTTT. It codes for CASSQTRGSGNTIYF.

The CDR3 spells CASSLGLAGAGNAGELFF. In nucleotides, the CDR3 is TGTGCCAGCAGCTTGGGACTAGCGGGAGCCGGTAACGCCGGGGAGCTGTTTTTT. This chain links TRBV7-2 with TRBJ2-2; TRBD2 aligns across 14 bases. V lost 3 bases, J lost 6 bases, and 9 bases stayed unmatched. The CDR3 contains 18 residues. Per germline, CDR1 SGHTA and CDR2 FQGNSA.

The chain links TRBV7-9 to TRBJ1-4, with a possible D match to TRBD1 (5 bases). The CDR3 spans 15 residues. The V and J ends lost 6 bases and 8 bases respectively, with 19 bases between them. CDR1 is SEHNR and CDR2 is FQNEAQ in the germline V gene (reference sequence). The CDR3 region is CASSGTGGIKEKLFF. In DNA, the CDR3 is TGTGCCAGCAGTGGAACTGGGGGGATTAAGGAAAAACTGTTTTTT.

The chain has TRBV5-1 and TRBJ2-5, with TRBD2 as a possible D gene (6 bases). Germline CDR1 SGHRS, CDR2 YFSETQ. The CDR3 is 15 amino acids. The V end lost 0 bases, the J end lost 4 bases, and 13 bases lay between the germline ends. The CDR3 spells CASSLEVGGIETQYF. The CDR3 DNA sequence: TGCGCCAGCAGCTTGGAAGTTGGAGGGATAGAGACCCAGTACTTC.

The chain couples TRBV10-2 to TRBJ2-5, with 7 bases identical to TRBD2. In germline, CDR1 is WSHSY, CDR2 SAAADI. Losses at the gene ends were 7 bases for V and 3 bases for J; bases not matched to a gene: 5. The CDR3 spans 13 residues. The CDR3 sequence: CASTLGLKETQYF. The DNA of the CDR3 is TGCGCCAGCACACTGGGACTAAAAGAGACCCAGTACTTC.

V usage is TRBV9 and J usage is TRBJ2-7; 11 bases align to TRBD2. The trim removed 0 bases at V and 6 bases at J, leaving 5 bases unmatched. Per germline, CDR1 SGDLS and CDR2 YYNGEE. This CDR3 comprises 15 residues. CDR3 nucleotide sequence: TGTGCCAGCAGCGTAGCACTAGCGGGAGTTTCCGAGCAGTACTTC. Translation gives CASSVALAGVSEQYF.

This chain uses TRBV27 with TRBJ1-1, with D maybe TRBD1 (6 bases). This CDR3 region has 14 residues. V lost 2 bases and J 0 bases, leaving 7 bases between the germline ends. Germline assignment: CDR1 MNHEY and CDR2 SMNVEV (reference sequence). Here the CDR3 reads CASSLQGMNTEAFF. DNA of the CDR3: TGTGCCAGCAGTTTACAGGGGATGAACACTGAAGCTTTCTTT.

This clone was observed a single time. The chain uses TRBV7-6 and TRBJ2-7; 13 nucleotides match TRBD2. V was pared by 5 bases and J by 3 bases, with 1 base of the junction left unmatched. The length of the CDR3 is 14 residues. Germline values: CDR1 SGHVS, CDR2 FNYEAQ. The CDR3 is CASSRTSGSYEQYF. In DNA, the CDR3 is TGTGCCAGCAGCCGGACTAGCGGGAGCTACGAGCAGTACTTC.

The CDR3 nucleotides read TGCGCCAGCAGCCAGCGGGACAGGGGGCCTGAAGCTTTCTTT. It encodes CASSQRDRGPEAFF. The chain uses TRBV4-1 and TRBJ1-1; TRBD1 aligns across 12 bases. Unmatched junction bases numbered 2, after V lost 3 bases and J lost 6 bases. CDR1 is MGHRA, CDR2 YSYEKL, per germline. The CDR3 is 14 residues long.